This is a list of T cell receptor beta chains from one sample in a study of T cell changes during pregnancy in multiple sclerosis. The data were produced by immunoSEQ multiplex PCR, yet TCRdb's version contains in-frame clones alone and is incomplete. This table has 45,000 to 75,000 clones, roughly 92% appearing once. This sample comprised peripheral blood, obtained in the first trimester of pregnancy. The receptors stem from a female donor with multiple sclerosis, enrolled in a pregnancy study. CDR3s include the opening cysteine and the closing phenylalanine or tryptophan. Fields, in order: J gene, D gene, V gene, clone size, CDR3 DNA, CDR3 protein. The D gene is left open where the match is weak. Size is stated for part of the rows, as once, few or many counts, or as a class when the clone is expanded.

j_call: TRBJ2-2
d_call: TRBD1
v_call: TRBV5-4
clone_size: .
cdr3_nt: TGTGCCAGCAGGCGACAGGGGGCCAGCACCGGGGAGCTGTTTTTT
cdr3_aa: CASRRQGASTGELFF

j_call: TRBJ2-7
d_call: .
v_call: TRBV6-5
clone_size: .
cdr3_nt: TGTGCCAGCAGTTACTCAACTCCTAAGTCGCACGAGCAGTACTTC
cdr3_aa: CASSYSTPKSHEQYF

j_call: TRBJ2-1
d_call: TRBD2
v_call: TRBV18
clone_size: .
cdr3_nt: TGTGCCAGCTCACAAACACCGGGACTAGCGGTCCACAATGAGCAGTTCTTC
cdr3_aa: CASSQTPGLAVHNEQFF

j_call: TRBJ1-5
d_call: .
v_call: TRBV18
clone_size: .
cdr3_nt: TGTGCCAGCTCACCACCCGGGCAGCCCCAGCATTTT
cdr3_aa: CASSPPGQPQHF

j_call: TRBJ2-5
d_call: .
v_call: TRBV7-8
clone_size: .
cdr3_nt: TGTGCCAGCAGCTTTCCCGGGGAAGAGACCCAGTACTTC
cdr3_aa: CASSFPGEETQYF

j_call: TRBJ2-7
d_call: TRBD1
v_call: TRBV10-3
clone_size: few
cdr3_nt: TGTGCCATCAGTGAGCCCGACAGGGGAAACGAGCAGTACTTC
cdr3_aa: CAISEPDRGNEQYF

j_call: TRBJ2-3
d_call: .
v_call: TRBV4-3
clone_size: .
cdr3_nt: TGCGCCAGCAGCCTCCAATCCCGGTCAGATACGCAGTATTTT
cdr3_aa: CASSLQSRSDTQYF

j_call: TRBJ1-4
d_call: .
v_call: TRBV5-6
clone_size: .
cdr3_nt: TGTGCCAGCAGCCGGGGACACTCTAATGAAAAACTGTTTTTT
cdr3_aa: CASSRGHSNEKLFF

j_call: TRBJ2-3
d_call: .
v_call: TRBV18
clone_size: .
cdr3_nt: TGTGCCAGCTCACCATGGCACAACACAGATACGCAGTATTTT
cdr3_aa: CASSPWHNTDTQYF

j_call: TRBJ1-3
d_call: .
v_call: TRBV30
clone_size: .
cdr3_nt: TGTGCCTGGACCTGGGGAGCTGGAAACACCATATATTTT
cdr3_aa: CAWTWGAGNTIYF

j_call: TRBJ1-1
d_call: .
v_call: TRBV4-3
clone_size: .
cdr3_nt: TGCGCCAGCAGCCACCGCCAGGGAACGGCTGAAGCTTTCTTT
cdr3_aa: CASSHRQGTAEAFF

j_call: TRBJ2-7
d_call: .
v_call: TRBV10-3
clone_size: .
cdr3_nt: TGTGCCGCGCGGGTCGCGTTAGCGGAAATCTACGAGCAGTACTTC
cdr3_aa: CAARVALAEIYEQYF